One sample yielded the 23 T cell receptor beta chains listed below, sequenced in a study of beta chain features in type 1 diabetes. As every portion of the isolated RNA was reverse transcribed, the sequencing read expressed TCRB transcripts. The assay was immunoSEQ multiplex PCR, and TCRdb's table has in-frame clones only and misses some. Among about 290,000 clones listed, 8% were seen once. The sequenced sample was central memory CD4+ T cells from blood. Source of these receptors: a woman aged 18-35 years in good health.

This clone was observed at least ten times. The sample carries other DNA sequences with the same CDR3. The genes are TRBV18 and TRBJ2-7; 7 bases are shared with TRBD1. The CDR3 is 13 amino acids. Germline CDR1 is KGHSH and CDR2 is LQKENI. V was pared by 3 bases and J by 2 bases, with 1 base of the junction left unmatched. CDR3 protein: CASSPGQTYEQYV. As DNA, the CDR3 is TGTGCCAGCTCACCGGGACAGACCTACGAGCAGTACGTC.

This clone has more than one count but fewer than ten. The genes are TRBV4-3 and TRBJ2-1, with D perhaps assigned TRBD1 or TRBD2 (5 bases each). Trimming took off 4 bases at V and 6 bases at J, with 19 bases between the two ends. The length of the CDR3 is 16 residues. Germline CDR1 reads LGHNA; CDR2 reads YSLEER. The CDR3 region has the DNA TGCGCCAGCAGCCCGTCCATGGGGACCTACCTCAATGAGCAGTTCTTC. It codes for CASSPSMGTYLNEQFF.

The V and J genes are TRBV11-2 and TRBJ1-2, with a tentative D call TRBD1 (6 bases). Germline CDR1 SGHAT, CDR2 FQNNGV. Trimming removed 5 bases at V and 4 bases at J, with 14 bases between. The CDR3 contains 14 residues. The CDR3 here is CASSRRGGIYGYTF. DNA for the CDR3: TGTGCCAGCAGCCGCCGGGGGGGCATCTATGGCTACACCTTC.

This clone was found a few times. The chain employs TRBV4-2 and TRBJ2-5; D remains ambiguous. Germline-derived CDR1 and CDR2 are LGHNA and YNFKEQ. V was clipped by 0 bases and J by 1 base, with 9 bases between them. CDR3 size: 15 residues. CDR3 DNA sequence: TGTGCCAGCAGCCAAGATTGGGCTCTCCAAGAGACCCAGTACTTC. It specifies CASSQDWALQETQYF.

This clone was counted a few times. The chain recombines TRBV30 with TRBJ2-7, with D possibly called TRBD1 or TRBD2 (5 bases each). This CDR3 has 14 amino acids. V was shortened by 4 bases and J by 0 bases, with 13 bases between the two germline ends. Germline V gene lookup returns CDR1 GTSNPN and CDR2 SVGIG (reference sequence). The CDR3, as DNA: TGTGCCTGGAAGGTGCCAGGGAGCTCCTACGAGCAGTACTTC. Translated, it gives CAWKVPGSSYEQYF.

This chain uses TRBV6-6 with TRBJ1-5; a weak D match, TRBD1 (5 bases). CDR3 length equals 15 residues. Trimming stripped 7 bases from V and 0 bases from J, with 13 bases between. Germline lookup yields CDR1 MNHNY and CDR2 SVGAGI (reference sequence). The CDR3: CASKIQGTSNQPQHF. For the CDR3, the DNA is TGTGCCAGCAAGATCCAGGGTACTAGCAATCAGCCCCAGCATTTT.

Concerning this clone: This may be a read error: a much more frequent sequence differs by one nucleotide. The J gene is TRBJ1-2, the V gene TRBV2; D is possibly TRBD1 (5 bases). The CDR3 sequence is 12 residues long. Trimming cost V 3 bases and J 4 bases, with 6 bases left between them. CDR1 and CDR2 (germline): SNHLY, FYNNEI. The CDR3 sequence: CASSDTGYGYTF. CDR3 nucleotide sequence: TGTGCCAGCAGTGACACAGGCTATGGCTACACCTTC. The full variable domain, in which reference TRBV2 and TRBJ1-2 provide the parts outside the CDR3, is EPEVTQTPSHQVTQMGQEVILRCVPISNHLYFYWYRQILGQKVEFLVSFYNNEISEKSEIFDDQFSVERPDGSNFTLKIRSTKLEDSAMYFCASSDTGYGYTFGSGTRLTVV.

This clone was found a few times. The rearrangement joins TRBV7-2 to TRBJ1-3; D gene ambiguous. Trimming took 5 bases from V and 2 from J, leaving 10 bases between them. Germline assignment: CDR1 SGHTA and CDR2 FQGNSA. The CDR3 loop spans 14 amino acids. This CDR3 is CASSRAGPGNTIYF. In DNA, the CDR3 is TGTGCCAGCAGCCGCGCCGGGCCTGGAAACACCATATATTTT.

This clone was seen only a few times. The chain links TRBV7-2 to TRBJ2-7; no definite D call. The CDR3 totals 13 residues. V lost 5 bases and J lost 6, with 14 bases in between. Germline V gene data show CDR1 as SGHTA and CDR2 as FQGNSA. The CDR3 region is CASSPDPGSEQYF. The CDR3 coding sequence is TGTGCCAGCAGCCCGGACCCCGGCTCCGAGCAGTACTTC.

The sample holds many counts of this clone. The chain uses TRBV7-3 and TRBJ2-1, with TRBD1 as a possible D gene (5 bases). The ends were cut back, 3 bases at V and 7 bases at J, with 16 bases in the middle. The germline V gene encodes CDR1 SGHTA and CDR2 FQGTGA. This CDR3 is 15 amino acids long. The CDR3 region has the DNA TGTGCCAGCAGCTTCGGGCCTGAAGGGGTGAATGAGCAGTTCTTC. Translating it yields CASSFGPEGVNEQFF.

J is TRBJ2-7 and V is TRBV29-1; D gene unclear. V gave up 6 bases and J gave up 11 bases, with 17 bases separating them. Germline V gives CDR1 SQVTM, CDR2 ANQGSEA. CDR3 length equals 11 residues. CDR3 residues: CSVGSRAVEYF. In nucleotides, the CDR3 is TGCAGCGTCGGAAGTAGGGCTGTTGAGTACTTC.

The rearrangement joins TRBV7-2 to TRBJ2-2; 7 bases line up with TRBD1. Germline V gene data show CDR1 as SGHTA and CDR2 as FQGNSA. The V segment lost 5 bases and the J segment 3 bases; nucleotides outside the gene matches: 6. This CDR3 has 15 residues. In DNA, the CDR3 is TGTGCCAGCAGCCTATGGACAGGCCACACCGGGGAGCTGTTTTTT. Translation gives CASSLWTGHTGELFF.

CDR3 sequence (DNA): TGTGCCAGCAGTTTATATCGGGACAGGGTATGGACCGGGGAGCTGTTTTTT. Translation: CASSLYRDRVWTGELFF. The V call is TRBV28, the J call TRBJ2-2; 9 positions match TRBD1. CDR3 size: 17 residues. V was pared by 1 base and J by 5 bases, with 8 bases of the junction left unmatched. Looked up from germline, CDR1 is MDHEN and CDR2 is SYDVKM.

CDR3 residues: CASSLSLGNTIYF. The CDR3 region has the DNA TGCGCCAGCAGCTTATCCCTTGGAAACACCATATATTTT. The J gene is TRBJ1-3, the V gene TRBV5-1; D call uncertain. V was cut by 2 bases and J by 3 bases, with 6 bases left in between. Per germline, CDR1 SGHRS and CDR2 YFSETQ. CDR3 length equals 13 residues.

This clone occurred a few times. One base away lies a much larger clone, so this may be a sequencing read error. CDR3 sequence (DNA): TGTGCCAGCAGCCAAGGACGATCCCCAGGGGAGACCCAGTACTTC. This encodes CASSQGRSPGETQYF. The chain recombines TRBV4-2 with TRBJ2-5, with D perhaps TRBD1 (5 bases). Germline-derived CDR1 and CDR2 are LGHNA and YNFKEQ. The CDR3 consists of 15 residues. The V end lost 1 base, the J end lost 5 bases, and 14 bases lay between the germline ends.

This clone has more than one count but fewer than ten. The rearrangement joins TRBV5-1 to TRBJ2-1; TRBD1 might be the D (8 bases). The ends were cut back, 3 bases at V and 1 base at J, with 20 bases in the middle. The CDR3 is 18 amino acids. The germline V gene has CDR1 SGHRS and CDR2 YFSETQ. The CDR3 nucleotides read TGCGCCAGCAGCTCGGCTTCACAGGGGGGGAGATCCTACAATGAGCAGTTCTTC. Its protein is CASSSASQGGRSYNEQFF.

This clone was recorded a few times. The chain recombines TRBV29-1 with TRBJ2-5; D unclear. The CDR3 length is 12 residues. Germline-derived CDR1 and CDR2 are SQVTM and ANQGSEA. Trimming took off 4 bases at V and 1 base at J, with 7 bases between the two ends. CDR3 amino acids: CSVGPIQETQYF. The CDR3 region has the DNA TGCAGCGTTGGGCCGATCCAAGAGACCCAGTACTTC.

The gene calls are TRBV9 and TRBJ2-1, with D possibly being TRBD2 (6 bases). CDR1 is SGDLS and CDR2 is YYNGEE in the germline V gene. The CDR3 extends over 15 amino acids. Deletions cut 4 bases from V and 8 bases from J, with 19 bases between. The CDR3 loop reads CASSYSVGGKDEQFF. CDR3 bases: TGTGCCAGCAGCTACTCCGTGGGCGGGAAGGATGAGCAGTTCTTC.

In its sample, this clone was seen many times. The chain carries TRBV4-1 and TRBJ1-1; possible D gene TRBD1, 5 bases. V was clipped by 3 bases and J by 6 bases, with 23 bases between them. This CDR3 has 17 residues. The germline CDR1 and CDR2 sequences are MGHRA and YSYEKL. The CDR3: CASSQATRVGGIAEAFF. CDR3 DNA sequence: TGCGCCAGCAGCCAGGCTACCAGGGTTGGGGGGATAGCTGAAGCTTTCTTT.

This clone has just a few counts. This chain connects TRBV6-5 to TRBJ2-2; either TRBD1 or TRBD2 may supply D (6 bases each). The V gene lost 8 bases and the J gene lost 6 bases, with 16 bases spanning the gap. This CDR3 spans 14 amino acids. CDR1 MNHEY and CDR2 SVGAGI come from the germline V gene. The CDR3 DNA reads TGTGCCAGCCTACCACCGAGGGGGGCCGGGGAGCTGTTTTTT. Translation: CASLPPRGAGELFF.

A few counts support this clone. The chain has TRBV5-4 and TRBJ2-4; TRBD1 agrees at 8 bases. The trim removed 3 bases at V and 0 bases at J, leaving 8 bases unmatched. CDR3 length: 17 residues. Per the germline V gene, CDR1 is SGHNT and CDR2 is YYREEE (reference sequence). For the CDR3, the DNA is TGTGCCAGCAGCTACTTCAGGACAGGGTTAGCCAAAAACATTCAGTACTTC. Amino acids: CASSYFRTGLAKNIQYF. Looking up the rest from reference TRBV5-4 and TRBJ2-4 gives the full variable domain: ETGVTQSPTHLIKTRGQQVTLRCSSQSGHNTVSWYQQALGQGPQFIFQYYREEENGRGNFPPRFSGLQFPNYSSELNVNALELDDSALYLCASSYFRTGLAKNIQYFGAGTRLSVL.

The V gene is TRBV2, the J gene TRBJ2-1, with 11 bases matching TRBD1. The V and J ends lost 4 bases and 7 bases, in that order; junction bases with no gene match: 6. CDR1 is SNHLY, CDR2 FYNNEI, per germline. This CDR3 contains 15 residues. The CDR3 is CASSGDRGTFNEQFF. As DNA, the CDR3 is TGTGCCAGCAGTGGGGACAGGGGGACATTTAATGAGCAGTTCTTC.

In this sample, this clone turned up a few times. The rearrangement links TRBV6-1 to TRBJ1-4, with D unresolved. Trimming removed 6 bases at V and 0 bases at J, with 11 bases between. This CDR3 is built from 15 residues. Germline V gene sequence: CDR1 MNHNS, CDR2 SASEGT. The CDR3 DNA is TGTGCCAGCAGGGTCCCGGGCGCAACTAATGAAAAACTGTTTTTT. It yields the protein CASRVPGATNEKLFF.